This is a list of T cell receptor beta chains from one sample in a study of shared clonotypes between healthy human individuals. Assay: immunoSEQ multiplex PCR; the TCRdb copy retains only in-frame clones and omits some. The sample has roughly 300,000 clones; about 70% are singletons. The specimen was memory CD4+ T cells sorted from blood. These receptors all come from a young man in good health. Both conserved end residues are part of each CDR3. D genes are given only for firm matches. Where a row states a size, it is once, few, many or the class of an expanded clone; other rows omit it.

cdr3_aa: CASSLAGGAGHNQPQHF
cdr3_nt: TGTGCCAGCAGCTTAGCGGGCGGGGCAGGCCATAATCAGCCCCAGCATTTT
clone_size: NA
v_call: TRBV7-9
cdr3_length: 17
j_call: TRBJ1-5
d_call: NA

cdr3_aa: CASRREINSGNTIYF
cdr3_nt: TGTGCCAGCAGGAGGGAGATAAACTCTGGAAACACCATATATTTT
clone_size: few
v_call: TRBV6-5
cdr3_length: 15
j_call: TRBJ1-3
d_call: NA

cdr3_aa: CASSLGSGATNEKLFF
cdr3_nt: TGTGCCAGCAGCTTGGGGTCGGGTGCAACTAATGAAAAACTGTTTTTT
clone_size: NA
v_call: TRBV5-4
cdr3_length: 16
j_call: TRBJ1-4
d_call: NA

cdr3_aa: CASSLVGGRTYNEQFF
cdr3_nt: TGTGCCAGCAGCTTAGTAGGCGGGAGGACTTACAATGAGCAGTTCTTC
clone_size: NA
v_call: TRBV7-2
cdr3_length: 16
j_call: TRBJ2-1
d_call: TRBD2

cdr3_aa: CASSAMGTVGGELFF
cdr3_nt: TGTGCCAGCAGTGCAATGGGGACAGTGGGCGGGGAGCTGTTTTTT
clone_size: NA
v_call: TRBV2
cdr3_length: 15
j_call: TRBJ2-2
d_call: TRBD1

cdr3_aa: CASSFDRGGSKNIQYF
cdr3_nt: TGTGCCAGCAGCTTCGACAGGGGAGGGTCCAAAAACATTCAGTACTTC
clone_size: NA
v_call: TRBV5-6
cdr3_length: 16
j_call: TRBJ2-4
d_call: NA

cdr3_aa: CASGSSSNQPQHF
cdr3_nt: TGTGCCAGCGGATCGAGTAGCAATCAGCCCCAGCATTTT
clone_size: few
v_call: TRBV7-8
cdr3_length: 13
j_call: TRBJ1-5
d_call: NA

cdr3_aa: CASSPRLSYEQYF
cdr3_nt: TGTGCCAGTAGTCCGAGACTCTCCTACGAGCAGTACTTC
clone_size: NA
v_call: TRBV19
cdr3_length: 13
j_call: TRBJ2-7
d_call: NA

cdr3_aa: CASSSKPIYEQYF
cdr3_nt: TGTGCCAGCTCATCAAAGCCCATCTACGAGCAGTACTTC
clone_size: few
v_call: TRBV18
cdr3_length: 13
j_call: TRBJ2-7
d_call: NA

cdr3_aa: CASSLGQENYGYTF
cdr3_nt: TGTGCCAGCAGCTTGGGACAGGAGAACTATGGCTACACCTTC
clone_size: NA
v_call: TRBV5-6
cdr3_length: 14
j_call: TRBJ1-2
d_call: NA

cdr3_aa: CASSHMGEGRQTQYF
cdr3_nt: TGTGCCAGCAGCCACATGGGGGAGGGGCGGCAGACCCAGTACTTC
clone_size: NA
v_call: TRBV7-9
cdr3_length: 15
j_call: TRBJ2-5
d_call: TRBD2

cdr3_aa: CAWAPTAGTQYF
cdr3_nt: TGTGCCTGGGCCCCGACGGCAGGGACCCAGTACTTC
clone_size: NA
v_call: TRBV30
cdr3_length: 12
j_call: TRBJ2-5
d_call: NA

cdr3_aa: CASSSTRWDSQETQYF
cdr3_nt: TGTGCCAGTAGTTCGACCCGATGGGACAGCCAAGAGACCCAGTACTTC
clone_size: NA
v_call: TRBV19
cdr3_length: 16
j_call: TRBJ2-5
d_call: TRBD1

cdr3_aa: CASSPLGVSNQPQHF
cdr3_nt: TGTGCCAGCAGTCCCTTGGGGGTTAGCAATCAGCCCCAGCATTTT
clone_size: NA
v_call: TRBV27
cdr3_length: 15
j_call: TRBJ1-5
d_call: NA

cdr3_aa: CASSERTGGKPGELFF
cdr3_nt: TGTGCCAGCAGTGAACGGACAGGGGGCAAGCCCGGGGAGCTGTTTTTT
clone_size: NA
v_call: TRBV25-1
cdr3_length: 16
j_call: TRBJ2-2
d_call: TRBD1

cdr3_aa: CASSLGTGEETQYF
cdr3_nt: TGTGCCAGCAGCTTAGGGACAGGGGAAGAGACCCAGTACTTC
clone_size: once
v_call: TRBV11-2
cdr3_length: 14
j_call: TRBJ2-5
d_call: TRBD1

cdr3_aa: CASLSGVSTDTQYF
cdr3_nt: TGTGCCAGCCTTAGCGGGGTTAGCACAGATACGCAGTATTTT
clone_size: NA
v_call: TRBV5-6
cdr3_length: 14
j_call: TRBJ2-3
d_call: TRBD2

cdr3_aa: CASSPDGSVQTQYF
cdr3_nt: TGTGCCAGCTCACCAGACGGGTCAGTACAGACCCAGTACTTC
clone_size: NA
v_call: TRBV18
cdr3_length: 14
j_call: TRBJ2-5
d_call: NA

cdr3_aa: CASSLAGAETQYF
cdr3_nt: TGTGCCAGCAGCTTGGCGGGAGCGGAGACCCAGTACTTC
clone_size: NA
v_call: TRBV5-4
cdr3_length: 13
j_call: TRBJ2-5
d_call: NA

cdr3_aa: CASSRDHYNEQFF
cdr3_nt: TGTGCCAGCAGCCGGGACCACTACAATGAGCAGTTCTTC
clone_size: NA
v_call: TRBV7-9
cdr3_length: 13
j_call: TRBJ2-1
d_call: NA

cdr3_aa: CASSTGLAGSKNIQYF
cdr3_nt: TGTGCCAGTAGTACGGGACTAGCGGGAAGCAAAAACATTCAGTACTTC
clone_size: NA
v_call: TRBV19
cdr3_length: 16
j_call: TRBJ2-4
d_call: TRBD2

cdr3_aa: CASSLAHGPQVAYNEQFF
cdr3_nt: TGCGCCAGCAGCTTGGCACACGGTCCTCAGGTGGCCTACAATGAGCAGTTCTTC
clone_size: NA
v_call: TRBV5-1
cdr3_length: 18
j_call: TRBJ2-1
d_call: NA

cdr3_aa: CASSPVRDTNTEAFF
cdr3_nt: TGTGCCAGCAGCCCCGTCAGGGACACCAACACTGAAGCTTTCTTT
clone_size: NA
v_call: TRBV5-4
cdr3_length: 15
j_call: TRBJ1-1
d_call: NA

cdr3_aa: CASSYSIRSYEQYF
cdr3_nt: TGTGCCAGCAGTTACTCGATCCGCTCCTACGAGCAGTACTTC
clone_size: NA
v_call: TRBV6-6
cdr3_length: 14
j_call: TRBJ2-7
d_call: NA

cdr3_aa: CASSLRAGRNQPQHF
cdr3_nt: TGTGCCAGCAGTTTACGGGCAGGGCGGAATCAGCCCCAGCATTTT
clone_size: NA
v_call: TRBV27
cdr3_length: 15
j_call: TRBJ1-5
d_call: NA

cdr3_aa: CASGLRQGSANTGELFF
cdr3_nt: TGTGCCAGCGGCCTTCGACAGGGGTCGGCGAACACCGGGGAGCTGTTTTTT
clone_size: once
v_call: TRBV7-9
cdr3_length: 17
j_call: TRBJ2-2
d_call: TRBD1

cdr3_aa: CAISDAQETQYF
cdr3_nt: TGTGCCATCAGTGACGCCCAAGAGACCCAGTACTTC
clone_size: NA
v_call: TRBV10-3
cdr3_length: 12
j_call: TRBJ2-5
d_call: NA

cdr3_aa: CAISSGTSGDVSTDTQYF
cdr3_nt: TGTGCCATCAGTTCCGGGACTAGCGGTGATGTGAGCACAGATACGCAGTATTTT
clone_size: NA
v_call: TRBV10-3
cdr3_length: 18
j_call: TRBJ2-3
d_call: TRBD2

cdr3_aa: CASSLATRVYNEQFF
cdr3_nt: TGTGCCAGCAGCTTAGCCACCAGAGTATACAATGAGCAGTTCTTC
clone_size: many
v_call: TRBV7-2
cdr3_length: 15
j_call: TRBJ2-1
d_call: NA

cdr3_aa: CAITTGSSSYNEQFF
cdr3_nt: TGTGCCATCACAACTGGGTCTAGCTCCTACAATGAGCAGTTCTTC
clone_size: NA
v_call: TRBV2
cdr3_length: 15
j_call: TRBJ2-1
d_call: NA

cdr3_aa: CASSSGWGKVNTEAFF
cdr3_nt: TGTGCCAGCAGCTCCGGGTGGGGAAAGGTGAACACTGAAGCTTTCTTT
clone_size: NA
v_call: TRBV6-6
cdr3_length: 16
j_call: TRBJ1-1
d_call: NA

cdr3_aa: CASSPEDYSNQPQHF
cdr3_nt: TGTGCCAGTAGCCCGGAGGACTATAGCAATCAGCCCCAGCATTTT
clone_size: NA
v_call: TRBV19
cdr3_length: 15
j_call: TRBJ1-5
d_call: NA

cdr3_aa: CASSSFRDQSYEQYF
cdr3_nt: TGTGCCAGCAGCAGCTTTAGGGACCAGTCCTACGAGCAGTACTTC
clone_size: NA
v_call: TRBV11-2
cdr3_length: 15
j_call: TRBJ2-7
d_call: NA

cdr3_aa: CASSPTSGDTGELFF
cdr3_nt: TGTGCCAGCAGTCCGACTAGCGGGGACACCGGGGAGCTGTTTTTT
clone_size: NA
v_call: TRBV2
cdr3_length: 15
j_call: TRBJ2-2
d_call: TRBD2

cdr3_aa: CASSGSGTGQTGELFF
cdr3_nt: TGTGCCAGTAGTGGATCCGGGACAGGACAAACCGGGGAGCTGTTTTTT
clone_size: NA
v_call: TRBV19
cdr3_length: 16
j_call: TRBJ2-2
d_call: TRBD1

cdr3_aa: CASSIRDASYEQYF
cdr3_nt: TGTGCCAGCAGTATACGGGACGCCTCCTACGAGCAGTACTTC
clone_size: NA
v_call: TRBV6-4
cdr3_length: 14
j_call: TRBJ2-7
d_call: NA

cdr3_aa: CASKYTSWDHNEQFF
cdr3_nt: TGTGCCAGTAAGTATACTAGCTGGGACCACAATGAGCAGTTCTTC
clone_size: NA
v_call: TRBV19
cdr3_length: 15
j_call: TRBJ2-1
d_call: NA

cdr3_aa: CSVEGPGLSGNTIYF
cdr3_nt: TGCAGCGTTGAAGGACCAGGTCTCTCTGGAAACACCATATATTTT
clone_size: NA
v_call: TRBV29-1
cdr3_length: 15
j_call: TRBJ1-3
d_call: NA

cdr3_aa: CASSIGGPPQPQHF
cdr3_nt: TGTGCCAGTAGTATAGGGGGGCCCCCACAGCCCCAGCATTTT
clone_size: few
v_call: TRBV19
cdr3_length: 14
j_call: TRBJ1-5
d_call: NA

cdr3_aa: CASSLDGYSNQPQHF
cdr3_nt: TGTGCCAGCAGCTTGGATGGGTATAGCAATCAGCCCCAGCATTTT
clone_size: NA
v_call: TRBV5-5
cdr3_length: 15
j_call: TRBJ1-5
d_call: NA

cdr3_aa: CASRRGKSGYGYTF
cdr3_nt: TGTGCCAGCAGACGGGGGAAATCGGGGTATGGCTACACCTTC
clone_size: NA
v_call: TRBV28
cdr3_length: 14
j_call: TRBJ1-2
d_call: NA

cdr3_aa: CATSRVASGILGEQYF
cdr3_nt: TGTGCCACCAGCAGAGTTGCTAGCGGGATCTTAGGCGAGCAGTACTTC
clone_size: few
v_call: TRBV15
cdr3_length: 16
j_call: TRBJ2-7
d_call: TRBD2

cdr3_aa: CASSATPYREISTGELFF
cdr3_nt: TGTGCCAGCAGTGCCACCCCGTACAGGGAAATAAGCACCGGGGAGCTGTTTTTT
clone_size: NA
v_call: TRBV6-1
cdr3_length: 18
j_call: TRBJ2-2
d_call: NA

cdr3_aa: CASSADTRFQKDTQYF
cdr3_nt: TGTGCCAGCAGCGCCGATACTAGGTTCCAGAAGGATACGCAGTATTTT
clone_size: NA
v_call: TRBV9
cdr3_length: 16
j_call: TRBJ2-3
d_call: NA

cdr3_aa: CASSPGVGNNQPQHF
cdr3_nt: TGTGCCAGCTCACCGGGCGTCGGAAACAATCAGCCCCAGCATTTT
clone_size: once
v_call: TRBV18
cdr3_length: 15
j_call: TRBJ1-5
d_call: NA

cdr3_aa: CSAVGLAGTYNEQFF
cdr3_nt: TGCAGCGCCGTCGGGCTAGCGGGAACCTACAATGAGCAGTTCTTC
clone_size: NA
v_call: TRBV29-1
cdr3_length: 15
j_call: TRBJ2-1
d_call: TRBD2

cdr3_aa: CASGAGTGVFYEQYF
cdr3_nt: TGTGCCAGCGGGGCCGGGACAGGGGTATTCTACGAGCAGTACTTC
clone_size: NA
v_call: TRBV7-2
cdr3_length: 15
j_call: TRBJ2-7
d_call: TRBD1

cdr3_aa: CASSLRGESLPQHF
cdr3_nt: TGTGCCAGCAGCCTCCGGGGGGAAAGTCTGCCCCAGCATTTT
clone_size: many
v_call: TRBV2
cdr3_length: 14
j_call: TRBJ1-5
d_call: NA

cdr3_aa: CASSGGVWEQFF
cdr3_nt: TGTGCCAGCAGTGGCGGGGTGTGGGAGCAGTTCTTC
clone_size: NA
v_call: TRBV2
cdr3_length: 12
j_call: TRBJ2-1
d_call: NA

cdr3_aa: CASSLAGPTDTQYF
cdr3_nt: TGTGCCAGCAGTCTAGCGGGACCCACAGATACGCAGTATTTT
clone_size: NA
v_call: TRBV7-3
cdr3_length: 14
j_call: TRBJ2-3
d_call: TRBD2

cdr3_aa: CASSLGTGYEQYF
cdr3_nt: TGCGCCAGCAGCTTAGGGACAGGCTACGAGCAGTACTTC
clone_size: NA
v_call: TRBV5-1
cdr3_length: 13
j_call: TRBJ2-7
d_call: TRBD1

cdr3_aa: CASKGGSSEQYF
cdr3_nt: TGTGCCAGTAAGGGGGGGAGCAGCGAGCAGTACTTC
clone_size: NA
v_call: TRBV19
cdr3_length: 12
j_call: TRBJ2-7
d_call: NA

cdr3_aa: CASSLVGGLGSYNEQFF
cdr3_nt: TGTGCCAGCAGCTTGGTTGGGGGATTGGGATCCTACAATGAGCAGTTCTTC
clone_size: few
v_call: TRBV5-6
cdr3_length: 17
j_call: TRBJ2-1
d_call: NA